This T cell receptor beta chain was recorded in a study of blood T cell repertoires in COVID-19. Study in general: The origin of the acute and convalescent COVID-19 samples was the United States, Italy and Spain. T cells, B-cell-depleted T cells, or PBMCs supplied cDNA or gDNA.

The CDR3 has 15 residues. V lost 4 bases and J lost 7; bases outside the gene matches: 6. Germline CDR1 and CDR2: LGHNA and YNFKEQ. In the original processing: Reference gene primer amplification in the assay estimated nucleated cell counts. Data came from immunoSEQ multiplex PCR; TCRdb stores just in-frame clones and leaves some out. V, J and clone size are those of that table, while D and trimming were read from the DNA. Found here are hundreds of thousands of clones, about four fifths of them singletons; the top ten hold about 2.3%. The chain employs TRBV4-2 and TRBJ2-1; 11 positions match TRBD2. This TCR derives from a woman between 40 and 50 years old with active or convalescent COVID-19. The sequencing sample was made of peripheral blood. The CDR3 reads CASSPISGRGNEQFF. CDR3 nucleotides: TGTGCCAGCAGCCCTATTAGCGGGAGGGGTAATGAGCAGTTCTTC.